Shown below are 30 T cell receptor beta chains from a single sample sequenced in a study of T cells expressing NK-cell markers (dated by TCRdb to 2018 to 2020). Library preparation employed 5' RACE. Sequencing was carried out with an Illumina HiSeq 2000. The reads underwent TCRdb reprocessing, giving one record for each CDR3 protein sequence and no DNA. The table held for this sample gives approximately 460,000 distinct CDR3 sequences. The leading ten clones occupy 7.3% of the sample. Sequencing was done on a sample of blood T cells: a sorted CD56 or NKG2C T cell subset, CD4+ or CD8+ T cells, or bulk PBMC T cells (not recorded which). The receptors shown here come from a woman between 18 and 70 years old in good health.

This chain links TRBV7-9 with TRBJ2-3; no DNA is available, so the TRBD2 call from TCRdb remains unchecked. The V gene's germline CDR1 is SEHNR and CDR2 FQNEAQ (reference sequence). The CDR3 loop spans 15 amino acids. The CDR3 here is CASSTQRGGRDTQYF.

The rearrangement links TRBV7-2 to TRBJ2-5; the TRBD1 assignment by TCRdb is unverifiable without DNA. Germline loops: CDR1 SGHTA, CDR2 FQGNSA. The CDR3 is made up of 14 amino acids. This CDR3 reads CASSLFGQQETQYF.

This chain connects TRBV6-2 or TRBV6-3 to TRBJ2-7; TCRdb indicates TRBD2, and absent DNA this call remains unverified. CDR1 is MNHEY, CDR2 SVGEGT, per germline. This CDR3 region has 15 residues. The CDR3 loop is CASNLRTSDLWEQYF.

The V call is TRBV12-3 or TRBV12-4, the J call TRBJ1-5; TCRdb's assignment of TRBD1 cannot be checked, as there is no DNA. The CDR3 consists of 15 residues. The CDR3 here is CASAPGGTPNQPQHF.

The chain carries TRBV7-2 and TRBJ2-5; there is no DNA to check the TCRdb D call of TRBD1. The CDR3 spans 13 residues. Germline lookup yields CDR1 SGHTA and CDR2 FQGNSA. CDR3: CASSLRGAETQYF.

This chain's CDR3 is CSARDPGGSKDTQYF. This rearrangement joins TRBV20-1 to TRBJ2-3; TCRdb outputs TRBD2, but without DNA this stays unchecked. The CDR3 runs 15 residues. CDR1 and CDR2 (germline): DFQATT, SNEGSKA (reference sequence).

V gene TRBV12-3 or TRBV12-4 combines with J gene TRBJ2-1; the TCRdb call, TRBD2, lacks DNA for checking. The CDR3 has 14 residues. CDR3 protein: CATSAGTSEDEQFF.

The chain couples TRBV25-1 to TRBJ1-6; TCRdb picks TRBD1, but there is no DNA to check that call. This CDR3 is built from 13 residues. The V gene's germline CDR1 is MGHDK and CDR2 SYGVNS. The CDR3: CATKRGDNSPLHF.

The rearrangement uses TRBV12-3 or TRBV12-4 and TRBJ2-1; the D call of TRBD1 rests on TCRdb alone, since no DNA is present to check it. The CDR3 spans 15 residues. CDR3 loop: CASSALGGSYNEQFF.

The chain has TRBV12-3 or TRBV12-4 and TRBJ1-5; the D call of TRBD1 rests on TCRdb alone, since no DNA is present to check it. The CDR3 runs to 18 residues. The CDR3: CASTKVWGRQGGNQPQHF.

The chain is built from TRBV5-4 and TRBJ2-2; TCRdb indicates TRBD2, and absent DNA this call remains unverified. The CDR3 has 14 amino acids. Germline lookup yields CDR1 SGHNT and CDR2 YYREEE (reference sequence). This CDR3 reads CASSPRGGDGELFF.

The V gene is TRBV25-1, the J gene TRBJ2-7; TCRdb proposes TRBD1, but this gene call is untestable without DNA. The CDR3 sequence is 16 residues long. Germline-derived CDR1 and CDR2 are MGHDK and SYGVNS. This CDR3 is CASSDPFGQGSYEQYF.

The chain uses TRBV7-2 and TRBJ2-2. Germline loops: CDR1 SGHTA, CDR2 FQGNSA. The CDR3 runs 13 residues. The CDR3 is CASSLDGYGELFF.

CDR3 residues: CASSQDRGTNDYEQYF. The rearrangement uses TRBV4-3 and TRBJ2-7; with no DNA, the TCRdb D assignment of TRBD2 cannot be verified. Germline V gene lookup returns CDR1 LGHNA and CDR2 YSLEER. CDR3 length: 16 residues.

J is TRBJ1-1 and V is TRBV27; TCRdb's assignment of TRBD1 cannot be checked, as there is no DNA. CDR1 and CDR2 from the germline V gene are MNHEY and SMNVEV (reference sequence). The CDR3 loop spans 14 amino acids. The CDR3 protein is CASSWGEGADEAFF.

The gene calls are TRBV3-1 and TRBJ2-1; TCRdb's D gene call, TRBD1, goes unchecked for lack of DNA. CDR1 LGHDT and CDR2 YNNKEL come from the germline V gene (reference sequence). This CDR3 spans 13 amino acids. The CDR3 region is CASSQPGGTEQFF.

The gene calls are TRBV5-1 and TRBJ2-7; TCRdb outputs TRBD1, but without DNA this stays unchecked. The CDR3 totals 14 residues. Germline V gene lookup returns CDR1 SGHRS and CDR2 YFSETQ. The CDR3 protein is CASSLQGALIEQYF.

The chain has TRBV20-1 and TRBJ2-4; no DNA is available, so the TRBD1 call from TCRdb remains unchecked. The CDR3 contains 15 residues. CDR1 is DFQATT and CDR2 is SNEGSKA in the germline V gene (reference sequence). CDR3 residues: CSARPLGQGDNIQYF.

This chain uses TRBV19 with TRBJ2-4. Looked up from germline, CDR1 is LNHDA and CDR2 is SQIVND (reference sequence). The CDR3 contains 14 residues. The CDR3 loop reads CASIGGVAKNIQYF.

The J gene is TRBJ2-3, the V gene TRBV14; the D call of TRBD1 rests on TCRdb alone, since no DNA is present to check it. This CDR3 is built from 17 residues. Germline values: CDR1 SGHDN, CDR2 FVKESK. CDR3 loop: CASSQDLRQGATDTQYF.

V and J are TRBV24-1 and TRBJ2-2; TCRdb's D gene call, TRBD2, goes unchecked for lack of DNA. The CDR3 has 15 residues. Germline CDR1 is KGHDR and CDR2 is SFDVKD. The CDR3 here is CATSRLAGHTGELFF.

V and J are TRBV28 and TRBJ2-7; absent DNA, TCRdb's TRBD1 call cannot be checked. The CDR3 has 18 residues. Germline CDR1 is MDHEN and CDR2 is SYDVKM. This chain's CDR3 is CASRRTGTGGAGGYEQYF.

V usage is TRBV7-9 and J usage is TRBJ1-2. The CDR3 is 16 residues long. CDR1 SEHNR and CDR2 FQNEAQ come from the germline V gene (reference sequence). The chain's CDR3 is CASSLGGTVMGYGYTF. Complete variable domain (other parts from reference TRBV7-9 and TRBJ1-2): DTGVSQNPRHKITKRGQNVTFRCDPISEHNRLYWYRQTLGQGPEFLTYFQNEAQLEKSRLLSDRFSAERPKGSFSTLEIQRTEQGDSAMYLCASSLGGTVMGYGYTFGSGTRLTVV.

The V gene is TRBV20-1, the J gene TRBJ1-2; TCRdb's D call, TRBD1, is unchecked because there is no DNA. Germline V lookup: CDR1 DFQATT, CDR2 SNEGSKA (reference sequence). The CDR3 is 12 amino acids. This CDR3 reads CSAHGGSYGYTF.

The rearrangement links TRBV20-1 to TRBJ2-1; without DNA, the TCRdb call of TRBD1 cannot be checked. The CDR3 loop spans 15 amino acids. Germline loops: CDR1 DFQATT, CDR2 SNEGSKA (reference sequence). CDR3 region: CSAPPRTGGYNEQFF.

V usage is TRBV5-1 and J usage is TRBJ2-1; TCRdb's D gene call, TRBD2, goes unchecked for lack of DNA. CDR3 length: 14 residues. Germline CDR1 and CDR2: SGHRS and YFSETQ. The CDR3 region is CASKAGFLGNEQFF. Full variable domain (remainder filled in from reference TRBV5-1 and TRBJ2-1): KAGVTQTPRYLIKTRGQQVTLSCSPISGHRSVSWYQQTPGQGLQFLFEYFSETQRNKGNFPGRFSGRQFSNSRSEMNVSTLELGDSALYLCASKAGFLGNEQFFGPGTRLTVL.

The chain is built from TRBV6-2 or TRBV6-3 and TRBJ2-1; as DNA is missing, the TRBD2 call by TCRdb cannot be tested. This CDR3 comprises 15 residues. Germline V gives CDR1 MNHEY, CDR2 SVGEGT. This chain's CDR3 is CASSRRPSSYNEQFF.

The CDR3 spells CSAPAVAGTYEQYF. The chain carries TRBV20-1 and TRBJ2-7; lacking DNA, the TRBD2 call made by TCRdb goes unchecked. This CDR3 is 14 amino acids long. The germline gives CDR1 DFQATT, CDR2 SNEGSKA (reference sequence).

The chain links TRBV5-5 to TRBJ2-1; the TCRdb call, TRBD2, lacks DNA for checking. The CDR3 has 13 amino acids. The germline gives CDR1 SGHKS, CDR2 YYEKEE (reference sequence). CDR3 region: CASSSSEGTSAFF.

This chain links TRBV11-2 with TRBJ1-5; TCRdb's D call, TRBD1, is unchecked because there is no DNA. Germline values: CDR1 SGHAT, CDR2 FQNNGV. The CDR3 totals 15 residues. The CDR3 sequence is CASSAGYHSNQPQHF. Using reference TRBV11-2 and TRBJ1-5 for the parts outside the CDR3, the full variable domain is EAGVAQSPRYKIIEKRQSVAFWCNPISGHATLYWYQQILGQGPKLLIQFQNNGVVDDSQLPKDRFSAERLKGVDSTLKIQPAKLEDSAVYLCASSAGYHSNQPQHFGDGTRLSIL.